This T cell receptor beta chain was documented in a study of blood T cell repertoires in COVID-19. Study information: Spain, Italy and the United States supplied samples that represented acute and convalescent COVID-19. T cells, B-cell-depleted T cells, or PBMCs supplied cDNA or gDNA.

Per the original methods: From reference gene primer amplification, estimates of nucleated cell counts were derived. Here immunoSEQ multiplex PCR was the method, and the copy in TCRdb shows in-frame clones only, minus some. V and J calls and clone size are as listed in that table; D and trimming were resolved from the DNA. The data show about 120,000 clones, around 76% seen once. This clone was observed at least ten times. Trimming took 3 bases from V and 2 from J; bases not matched to a gene: 7. The germline gives CDR1 LNHDA, CDR2 SQIVND (reference sequence). The CDR3 covers 16 residues. Sequencing input: peripheral blood. This clonotype originated in a man in his 70s with acute or convalescent COVID-19. The rearrangement links TRBV19 to TRBJ1-5, with 7 bases aligning to TRBD1. The CDR3 bases are TGTGCCAGTAGTATGGAGGGGGCAGGTGGCAATCAGCCCCAGCATTTT. As protein: CASSMEGAGGNQPQHF.